These 30 T cell receptor beta chains originate from one sample sequenced in a study of blood T cell repertoires in COVID-19. Profiled with immunoSEQ multiplex PCR; TCRdb holds only in-frame clones, not every one. The sample carries about 260,000 clones, around 82% recorded once. Sequencing was performed on peripheral blood. The receptors were gathered from a human donor in a cohort sampled during active COVID-19.

The chain is built from TRBV7-2 and TRBJ2-2, with 9 bases matching TRBD2. The CDR3 runs to 18 residues. CDR1 and CDR2 from the germline V gene are SGHTA and FQGNSA. With V trimmed by 1 base and J by 5 bases, 11 bases remained unmatched. The CDR3 coding sequence is TGTGCCAGCAGCTTAGTTTTTAGCGGGAGAAGTAGGACCGGGGAGCTGTTTTTT. Translation gives CASSLVFSGRSRTGELFF.

The gene calls are TRBV9 and TRBJ2-3; 9 positions match TRBD2. This CDR3 comprises 14 residues. Per germline, CDR1 SGDLS and CDR2 YYNGEE. Losses at the gene ends were 2 bases for V and 8 bases for J; bases not matched to a gene: 6. CDR3 in amino acids: CASSVGDSGSTQYF. In DNA form, the CDR3 reads TGTGCCAGCAGCGTCGGCGATAGCGGGAGTACGCAGTATTTT.

The chain links TRBV15 to TRBJ2-7; 13 bases match TRBD2. Germline values: CDR1 LNHNV, CDR2 YYDKDF (reference sequence). This CDR3 is 16 amino acids long. Trimming took 2 bases from V and 5 from J; bases not matched to a gene: 6. The CDR3 DNA is TGTGCCACCAGCAGATCGTGGACTAGCGGGAGCCACGAGCAGTACTTC. Its protein is CATSRSWTSGSHEQYF.

In its sample, this clone was seen a few times. The chain carries TRBV2 and TRBJ2-7; D not certain. The CDR3 length is 12 residues. CDR1 SNHLY and CDR2 FYNNEI come from the germline V gene. Trimming cost V 6 bases and J 3 bases, with 9 bases left between them. CDR3 in amino acids: CASSERHYEQYF. CDR3 nucleotide sequence: TGTGCCAGCAGCGAAAGACACTACGAGCAGTACTTC.

Only one count was recorded for this clone. This chain uses TRBV10-2 with TRBJ2-7, with 7 bases fitting TRBD2. Germline V CDR1 and CDR2: WSHSY, SAAADI. With V trimmed by 8 bases and J by 3 bases, 7 bases remained unmatched. CDR3 length: 13 amino acids. In DNA form, the CDR3 reads TGCGCCAGCGGATCAGCGGGGATCTACGAGCAGTACTTC. Amino acids: CASGSAGIYEQYF.

The CDR3 here is CASRPGGTGADTQYF. The CDR3 region has the DNA TGTGCCAGCAGACCGGGGGGGACAGGGGCAGATACGCAGTATTTT. This chain uses TRBV6-5 with TRBJ2-3; 10 bases map to TRBD1. V lost 6 bases and J lost 4; bases outside the gene matches: 7. The CDR3 is made up of 15 amino acids. Germline values: CDR1 MNHEY, CDR2 SVGAGI.

This chain connects TRBV6-2 or TRBV6-3 to TRBJ2-7; D gene unclear. The germline V gene encodes CDR1 MNHEY and CDR2 SVGEGT. This CDR3 comprises 11 residues. The V end was cut by 5 bases, the J end by 3 bases, with 5 bases between. The CDR3 coding sequence is TGTGCCAGCAGTGACAACTACGAGCAGTACTTC. The encoded protein is CASSDNYEQYF.

V usage is TRBV18 and J usage is TRBJ1-2; 12 bases align to TRBD1. This CDR3 region has 18 residues. J gave up 8 bases and V 3 bases, and 16 bases lay outside the gene matches. Germline assignment: CDR1 KGHSH and CDR2 LQKENI. The CDR3 sequence: CASSPTTGTGGSFAGYTF. As DNA, the CDR3 is TGTGCCAGCTCACCGACGACCGGGACAGGGGGCTCCTTCGCCGGCTACACCTTC.

The chain joins TRBV6-5 to TRBJ2-7, with a tentative D call TRBD1 (6 bases). Trimming shortened V by 0 bases and J by 3 bases, and 12 bases separated the two germline ends. Germline CDR1 is MNHEY and CDR2 is SVGAGI. CDR3 length equals 15 residues. DNA of the CDR3: TGTGCCAGCAGTTACTCTATCTGGGGGCTCTACGAGCAGTACTTC. Translation: CASSYSIWGLYEQYF.

This clone appeared once. CDR3 coding DNA: TGTGCCAGCAGCCCCGTCGGTTGGGGGGGCAATGAGCAGTTCTTC. It codes for CASSPVGWGGNEQFF. The rearrangement links TRBV6-6 to TRBJ2-1, with 7 bases that match TRBD2. CDR3 length: 15 amino acids. V lost 6 bases to trimming and J lost 6 bases; unmatched junction nucleotides: 11. In germline, CDR1 is MNHNY, CDR2 SVGAGI (reference sequence).

The V call is TRBV9, the J call TRBJ1-4; perhaps TRBD1 as D (5 bases). The CDR3 runs 15 residues. Trimming cost V 0 bases and J 5 bases, with 11 bases left between them. Germline CDR1 and CDR2: SGDLS and YYNGEE. CDR3 region: CASSVGRVGNEKLFF. In DNA form, the CDR3 reads TGTGCCAGCAGCGTAGGCAGGGTCGGAAATGAAAAACTGTTTTTT.

The chain recombines TRBV28 with TRBJ1-5; 8 nucleotides match TRBD1. The CDR3 has 18 residues. The germline V gene encodes CDR1 MDHEN and CDR2 SYDVKM. J was trimmed by 6 bases and V by 5 bases; bases with no gene match: 18. CDR3 nucleotides: TGTGCCAGCAGTGCTTCGGGGAGACAGGGGACCTTCGGTCAGCCCCAGCATTTT. Its translation is CASSASGRQGTFGQPQHF. Together with reference TRBV28 and TRBJ1-5, the CDR3 gives the full variable domain: DVKVTQSSRYLVKRTGEKVFLECVQDMDHENMFWYRQDPGLGLRLIYFSYDVKMKEKGDIPEGYSVSREKKERFSLILESASTNQTSMYLCASSASGRQGTFGQPQHFGDGTRLSIL.

This chain joins TRBV27 and TRBJ1-1; TRBD1 agrees at 8 bases. The length of the CDR3 is 14 residues. V trimming: 5 bases; J trimming: 3 bases; junction bases outside the gene matches: 5. CDR1 and CDR2 from the germline V gene are MNHEY and SMNVEV (reference sequence). The CDR3 coding sequence is TGTGCCAGCAGTCCGAGACAGGGGCACACTGAAGCTTTCTTT. Its translation: CASSPRQGHTEAFF.

Only a few counts were recorded for this clone. This sequence joins TRBV13 and TRBJ1-2, with 10 bases that match TRBD1. The CDR3 has 13 amino acids. Germline lookup yields CDR1 PRHDT and CDR2 FYEKMQ (reference sequence). With V trimmed by 0 bases and J by 13 bases, 5 bases remained unmatched. The CDR3 DNA reads TGTGCCAGCAGCTTAGGGGGACAGGGGCTGGTCACCTTC. Its protein is CASSLGGQGLVTF.

This chain links TRBV2 with TRBJ2-7; D is unresolved. The germline V gene has CDR1 SNHLY and CDR2 FYNNEI. The CDR3 has 10 amino acids. The CDR3 sequence is CASSSYEQYF. For the CDR3, the DNA is TGTGCGAGTAGCTCCTACGAGCAGTACTTC.

As concerns this clone: Additional DNA sequences in this sample encode the identical CDR3. This rearrangement joins TRBV6-6 to TRBJ1-1; D may be TRBD1 (6 bases). The V end lost 6 bases, the J end lost 1 base, and 6 bases lay between the germline ends. CDR1 is MNHNY, CDR2 SVGAGI, per germline (reference sequence). The CDR3 contains 12 residues. CDR3 region: CASRQGNTEAFF. The CDR3 DNA follows: TGTGCCAGCAGACAGGGGAACACTGAAGCTTTCTTT.

The chain joins TRBV7-8 to TRBJ2-3, with 12 nucleotides matching TRBD2. This CDR3 region has 16 residues. The germline V gene encodes CDR1 SGHVS and CDR2 FQNEAQ. Germline trimming cut 4 bases from V and 4 bases from J; bases unmatched to any gene: 6. The CDR3 here is CASSSSSGGASDTQYF. The CDR3 DNA reads as TGTGCCAGCAGCTCCTCTAGCGGGGGGGCCTCAGATACGCAGTATTTT. Full variable domain (missing parts from reference TRBV7-8 and TRBJ2-3): GAGVSQSPRYKVAKRGQDVALRCDPISGHVSLFWYQQALGQGPEFLTYFQNEAQLDKSGLPSDRFFAERPEGSVSTLKIQRTQQEDSAVYLCASSSSSGGASDTQYFGPGTRLTVL.

J is TRBJ1-5 and V is TRBV6-6; a possible D gene is TRBD1 (6 bases). Trimming pared 10 bases from V and 0 bases from J, leaving 13 bases between. In germline, CDR1 is MNHNY, CDR2 SVGAGI (reference sequence). The CDR3 is 14 amino acids. The CDR3 here is CATGDIHSNQPQHF. For the CDR3, the DNA is TGTGCCACCGGGGACATCCATAGCAATCAGCCCCAGCATTTT.

The chain has TRBV5-1 and TRBJ2-1; 14 positions agree with TRBD2. J lost 5 bases, V lost 4 bases, and 8 bases had no gene match. Germline loops: CDR1 SGHRS, CDR2 YFSETQ. The CDR3 contains 17 residues. CDR3 loop: CASSLGTSGSTNNEQFF. The CDR3 DNA follows: TGCGCCAGCAGCCTAGGGACTAGCGGGAGCACAAACAATGAGCAGTTCTTC.

This sequence joins TRBV18 and TRBJ2-7; TRBD1 aligns across 8 bases. The germline V gene has CDR1 KGHSH and CDR2 LQKENI. Unmatched junction bases numbered 1, after V lost 5 bases and J lost 4 bases. There are 12 residues in the CDR3. The CDR3 DNA sequence: TGTGCCAGCTCAACAGGGGGTTACGAGCAGTACTTC. Translating it yields CASSTGGYEQYF.

A single count supports this clone. The chain is built from TRBV7-9 and TRBJ1-2; 10 nucleotides match TRBD1. Germline V gene sequence: CDR1 SEHNR, CDR2 FQNEAQ (reference sequence). The CDR3 loop spans 17 amino acids. V lost 5 bases, J lost 3 bases, and 12 bases stayed unmatched. In DNA form, the CDR3 reads TGTGCCAGCAGCCCAACGGGCGGGACAGGGGCCTACTATGGCTACACCTTC. Translating gives CASSPTGGTGAYYGYTF.

This chain joins TRBV7-8 and TRBJ1-5; 7 nucleotides align to TRBD1. This CDR3 spans 14 amino acids. CDR1 and CDR2 from the germline V gene are SGHVS and FQNEAQ. V dropped 0 bases and J dropped 6; count of bases not matched to a gene: 2. The CDR3, as DNA: TGTGCCAGCAGCTTAGCAGGGGGCTTTCAGCCCCAGCATTTT. Its protein is CASSLAGGFQPQHF.

The chain has TRBV19 and TRBJ2-7; D perhaps matches TRBD1 (6 bases). Germline-derived CDR1 and CDR2 are LNHDA and SQIVND (reference sequence). This CDR3 region has 13 residues. Trimming shortened V by 6 bases and J by 6 bases, and 15 bases separated the two germline ends. CDR3 residues: CASSLTGSGEQYF. The CDR3 region has the DNA TGTGCCAGTAGCCTAACAGGGTCGGGCGAGCAGTACTTC.

The V and J genes are TRBV27 and TRBJ1-1, with a possible D match to TRBD1 (6 bases). This CDR3 comprises 16 residues. Trimming cost V 6 bases and J 7 bases, with 24 bases left between them. Per germline, CDR1 MNHEY and CDR2 SMNVEV (reference sequence). For the CDR3, the DNA is TGTGCCAGCAGAACCAGGGGTAGCACTATATTCCGTGAAGCTTTCTTT. This sequence encodes CASRTRGSTIFREAFF.

The chain has TRBV2 and TRBJ2-2; TRBD2 aligns across 11 bases. With V trimmed by 5 bases and J by 5 bases, 13 bases remained unmatched. Germline-derived CDR1 and CDR2 are SNHLY and FYNNEI. The length of the CDR3 is 18 residues. The CDR3 bases are TGTGCCAGCAGTAAAAGACTAGCGGGGCCCTCCGGTACCGGGGAGCTGTTTTTT. Its protein is CASSKRLAGPSGTGELFF.

The J gene is TRBJ2-1, the V gene TRBV7-2, with TRBD2 matching 12 bases. The CDR3 totals 16 residues. The germline gives CDR1 SGHTA, CDR2 FQGNSA. V was pared by 0 bases and J by 8 bases, with 5 bases of the junction left unmatched. The CDR3, as DNA: TGTGCCAGCAGCTTAGCGGCTAGCGGGGGGGCCCATGAGCAGTTCTTC. Translated, it gives CASSLAASGGAHEQFF.

The chain is built from TRBV5-8 and TRBJ1-1, with D possibly matching TRBD1 (6 bases). Trimming stripped 3 bases from V and 5 bases from J, with 14 bases between. The CDR3 loop spans 14 amino acids. CDR1 and CDR2 (germline): SGHTS, YDEGEE. The CDR3 DNA is TGTGCCAGCAGCTCGGGGGGGCCGGTGACTGAAGCTTTCTTT. The encoded protein is CASSSGGPVTEAFF.

The rearrangement uses TRBV13 and TRBJ1-1, with D possibly being TRBD1 (6 bases). CDR1 is PRHDT, CDR2 FYEKMQ, per germline (reference sequence). The CDR3 is 14 residues long. Trimming stripped 0 bases from V and 7 bases from J, with 12 bases between. This CDR3 is CASSLGTGLVEAFF. The CDR3 bases are TGTGCCAGCAGCTTAGGTACAGGGTTGGTTGAAGCTTTCTTT.

The chain joins TRBV19 to TRBJ1-5, with D perhaps matching TRBD1 (6 bases). V dropped 5 bases and J dropped 3 bases, with 11 bases sitting between them. The CDR3 runs to 14 residues. Germline CDR1 is LNHDA and CDR2 is SQIVND (reference sequence). As DNA, the CDR3 is TGTGCCAGTAGTTCAGGGGATTTCAATCAGCCCCAGCATTTT. Its translation is CASSSGDFNQPQHF.

The J gene is TRBJ2-3, the V gene TRBV6-4; no reliable D call. This CDR3 spans 14 amino acids. V was shortened by 4 bases and J by 2 bases, with 10 bases between the two germline ends. Per germline, CDR1 MRHNA and CDR2 SNTAGT. The CDR3 DNA reads as TGTGCCAGCAGTGTGTCGAGGAACACAGATACGCAGTATTTT. Its protein product is CASSVSRNTDTQYF.